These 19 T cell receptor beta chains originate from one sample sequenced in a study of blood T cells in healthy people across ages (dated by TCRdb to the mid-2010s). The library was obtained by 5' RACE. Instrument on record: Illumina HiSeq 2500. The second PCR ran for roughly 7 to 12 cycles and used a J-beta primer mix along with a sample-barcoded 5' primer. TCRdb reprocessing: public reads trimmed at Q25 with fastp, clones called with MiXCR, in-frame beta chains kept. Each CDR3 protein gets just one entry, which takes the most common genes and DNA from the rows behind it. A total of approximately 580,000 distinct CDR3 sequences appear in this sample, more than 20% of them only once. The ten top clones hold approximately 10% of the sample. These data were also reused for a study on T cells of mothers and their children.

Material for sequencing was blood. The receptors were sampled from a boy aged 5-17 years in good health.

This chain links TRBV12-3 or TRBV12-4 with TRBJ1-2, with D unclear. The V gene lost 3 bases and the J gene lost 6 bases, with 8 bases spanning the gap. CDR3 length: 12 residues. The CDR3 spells CASSFDGHGYTF. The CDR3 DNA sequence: TGTGCCAGCAGTTTTGACGGCCATGGCTACACCTTC.

The DNA of the CDR3 is TGTGCCATCAGTGAGCCAGCTAGTGGTCGCTCCTACAATGAGCAGTTCTTC. Translating it yields CAISEPASGRSYNEQFF. The rearrangement joins TRBV10-3 to TRBJ2-1; D gene unclear. Germline CDR1 reads ENHRY; CDR2 reads SYGVKD. V was cut by 2 bases and J by 0 bases, with 14 bases left in between. There are 17 residues in the CDR3.

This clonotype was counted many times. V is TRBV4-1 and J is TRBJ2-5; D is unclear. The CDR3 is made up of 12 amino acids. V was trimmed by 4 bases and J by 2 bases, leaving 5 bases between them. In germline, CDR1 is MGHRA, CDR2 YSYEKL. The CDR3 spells CASSRAQETQYF. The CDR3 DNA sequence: TGCGCCAGCAGCCGGGCACAAGAGACCCAGTACTTC.

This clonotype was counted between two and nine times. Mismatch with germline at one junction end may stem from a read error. The CDR3 spells CASSQEIRGDYDEQFF. The CDR3 region has the DNA TGCGCCAGCAGCCAAGAAATACGGGGGGACTACGATGAGCAGTTCTTC. V and J are TRBV4-3 and TRBJ2-1, with 7 bases matching TRBD2. Per the germline V gene, CDR1 is LGHNA and CDR2 is YSLEER. CDR3 length: 16 residues.

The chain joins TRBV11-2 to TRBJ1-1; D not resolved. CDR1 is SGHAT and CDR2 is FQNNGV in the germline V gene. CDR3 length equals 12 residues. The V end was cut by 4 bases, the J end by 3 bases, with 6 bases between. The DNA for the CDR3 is TGTGCCAGCAGCTCCCACGACACTGAAGCTTTCTTT. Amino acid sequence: CASSSHDTEAFF. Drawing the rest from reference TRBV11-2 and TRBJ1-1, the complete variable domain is EAGVAQSPRYKIIEKRQSVAFWCNPISGHATLYWYQQILGQGPKLLIQFQNNGVVDDSQLPKDRFSAERLKGVDSTLKIQPAKLEDSAVYLCASSSHDTEAFFGQGTRLTVV.

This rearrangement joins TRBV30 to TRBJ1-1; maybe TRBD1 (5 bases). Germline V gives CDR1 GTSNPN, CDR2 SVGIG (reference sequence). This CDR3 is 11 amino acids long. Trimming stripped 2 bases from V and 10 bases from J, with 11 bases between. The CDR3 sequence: CAWSSTGGAFF. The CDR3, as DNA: TGTGCCTGGAGTTCCACGGGGGGAGCTTTCTTT.

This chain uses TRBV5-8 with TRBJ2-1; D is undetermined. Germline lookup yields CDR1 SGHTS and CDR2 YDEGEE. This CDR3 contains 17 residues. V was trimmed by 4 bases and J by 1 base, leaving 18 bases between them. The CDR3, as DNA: TGTGCCAGCAGCCTCCGTTTTGTGACATCTTCCTACAATGAGCAGTTCTTC. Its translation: CASSLRFVTSSYNEQFF.

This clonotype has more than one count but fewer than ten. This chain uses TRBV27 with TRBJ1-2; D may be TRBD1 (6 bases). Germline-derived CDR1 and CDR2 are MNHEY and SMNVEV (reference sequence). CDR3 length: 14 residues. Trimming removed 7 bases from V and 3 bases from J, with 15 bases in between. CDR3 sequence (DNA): TGTGCCAGCAATTTTAGGCAGGGGCACTATGGCTACACCTTC. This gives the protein CASNFRQGHYGYTF.

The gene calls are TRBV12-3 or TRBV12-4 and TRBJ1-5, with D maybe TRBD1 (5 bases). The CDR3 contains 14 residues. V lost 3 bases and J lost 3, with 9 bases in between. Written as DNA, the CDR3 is TGTGCCAGCAGTTTCCAGGGTCACAATCAGCCCCAGCATTTT. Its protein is CASSFQGHNQPQHF.

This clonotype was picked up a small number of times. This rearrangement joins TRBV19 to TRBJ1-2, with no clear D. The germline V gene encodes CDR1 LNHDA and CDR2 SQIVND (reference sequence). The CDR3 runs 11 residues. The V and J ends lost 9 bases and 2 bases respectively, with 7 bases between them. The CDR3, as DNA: TGTGCCAGCGGAGCCAACTATGGCTACACCTTC. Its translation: CASGANYGYTF. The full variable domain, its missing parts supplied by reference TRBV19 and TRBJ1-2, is DGGITQSPKYLFRKEGQNVTLSCEQNLNHDAMYWYRQDPGQGLRLIYYSQIVNDFQKGDIAEGYSVSREKKESFPLTVTSAQKNPTAFYLCASGANYGYTFGSGTRLTVV.

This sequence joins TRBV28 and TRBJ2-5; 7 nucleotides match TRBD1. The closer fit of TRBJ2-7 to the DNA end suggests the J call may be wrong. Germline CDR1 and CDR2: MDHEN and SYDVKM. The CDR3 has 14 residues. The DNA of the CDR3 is TGTGCCAGCAGTTTAGGGACAGCAGGCTACGAGCAGTACTTC. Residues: CASSLGTAGYEQYF.

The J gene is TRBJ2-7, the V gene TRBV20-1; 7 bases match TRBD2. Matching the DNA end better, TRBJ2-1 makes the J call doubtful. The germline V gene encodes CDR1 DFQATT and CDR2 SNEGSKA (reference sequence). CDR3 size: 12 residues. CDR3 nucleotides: TGCAGTGCCTACGAAGCGGGACATGAGCAGTTCTTC. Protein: CSAYEAGHEQFF.

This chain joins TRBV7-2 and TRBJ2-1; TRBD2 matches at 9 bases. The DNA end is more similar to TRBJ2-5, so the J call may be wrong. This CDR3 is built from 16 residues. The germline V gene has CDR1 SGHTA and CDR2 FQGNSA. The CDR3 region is CASSLEPAGGPETQYF. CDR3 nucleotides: TGTGCCAGCAGCTTAGAACCAGCGGGAGGACCGGAGACCCAGTACTTC.

CDR3 loop: CASSLGQRNSPLHF. The CDR3 DNA reads TGTGCCAGCAGCTTAGGGCAGAGGAATTCACCCCTCCACTTT. V usage is TRBV11-2 and J usage is TRBJ1-6; no firm D call. This CDR3 has 14 residues. Trimming stripped 1 base from V and 7 bases from J, with 8 bases between. From germline, CDR1 is SGHAT and CDR2 FQNNGV.

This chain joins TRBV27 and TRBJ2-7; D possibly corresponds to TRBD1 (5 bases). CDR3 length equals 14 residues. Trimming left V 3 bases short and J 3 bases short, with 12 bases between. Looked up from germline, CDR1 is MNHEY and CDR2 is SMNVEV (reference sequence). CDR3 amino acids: CASSFSHQGYEQYF. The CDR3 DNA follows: TGTGCCAGCAGTTTTTCTCATCAGGGCTACGAGCAGTACTTC.

The CDR3 nucleotides read TGTGCCAGCAGTTTATTCCTGGGGCTGGGAGAGACCCAGTACTTC. This sequence encodes CASSLFLGLGETQYF. The chain joins TRBV12-3 or TRBV12-4 to TRBJ2-5, with D possibly being TRBD1 (5 bases). Trimming took off 2 bases at V and 4 bases at J, with 14 bases between the two ends. The CDR3 consists of 15 residues.

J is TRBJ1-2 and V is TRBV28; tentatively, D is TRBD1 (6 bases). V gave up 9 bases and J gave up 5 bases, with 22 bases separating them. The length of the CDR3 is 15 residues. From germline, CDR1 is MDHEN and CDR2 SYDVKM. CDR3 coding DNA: TGTGCCAGGTACCGAGTCGCGGGGGCGAAATATGGCTACACCTTC. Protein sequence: CARYRVAGAKYGYTF.

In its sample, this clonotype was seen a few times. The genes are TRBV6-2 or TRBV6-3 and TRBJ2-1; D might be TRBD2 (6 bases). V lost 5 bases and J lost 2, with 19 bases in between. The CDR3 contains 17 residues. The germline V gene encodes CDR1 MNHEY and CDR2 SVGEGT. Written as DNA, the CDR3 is TGTGCCAGCAGTGGCAGCCGGGACTCCAATACCTACAATGAGCAGTTCTTC. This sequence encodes CASSGSRDSNTYNEQFF.

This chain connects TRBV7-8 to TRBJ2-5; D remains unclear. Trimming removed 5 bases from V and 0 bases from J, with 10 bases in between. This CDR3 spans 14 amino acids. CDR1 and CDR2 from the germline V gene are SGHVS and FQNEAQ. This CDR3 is CASSRIEDQETQYF. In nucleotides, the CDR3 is TGTGCCAGCAGCCGAATAGAGGACCAAGAGACCCAGTACTTC.